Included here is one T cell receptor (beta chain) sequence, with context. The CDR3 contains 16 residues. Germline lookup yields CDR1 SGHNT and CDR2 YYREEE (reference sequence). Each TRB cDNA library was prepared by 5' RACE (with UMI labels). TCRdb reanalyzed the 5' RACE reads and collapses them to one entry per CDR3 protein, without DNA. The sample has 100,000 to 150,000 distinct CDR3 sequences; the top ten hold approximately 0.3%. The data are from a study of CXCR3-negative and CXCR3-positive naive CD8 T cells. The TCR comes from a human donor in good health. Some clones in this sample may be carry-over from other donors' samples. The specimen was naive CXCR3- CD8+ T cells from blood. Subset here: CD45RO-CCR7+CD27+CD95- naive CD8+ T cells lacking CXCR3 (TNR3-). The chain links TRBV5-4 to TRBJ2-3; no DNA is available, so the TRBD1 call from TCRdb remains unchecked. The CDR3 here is CASSLWAGSRTDTQYF.